The 30 T cell receptor beta chains in this list originate from one sample, sequenced in a study of cytomegalovirus exposure and HLA in healthy donors. PCR primers comprised 60 Vbeta and 13 Jbeta primers. The protocol was immunoSEQ multiplex PCR, while the TCRdb copy is restricted to in-frame clones and leaves out a portion. The table shows about 140,000 clones, with approximately 80% occurring only once. Material: PBMCs. Receptors were obtained from a male donor in good health and CMV-seronegative.

The chain links TRBV7-2 to TRBJ1-1; the D gene is possibly TRBD1 (5 bases). The V and J ends lost 0 bases and 6 bases respectively, with 11 bases between them. Germline V gives CDR1 SGHTA, CDR2 FQGNSA. The CDR3 length is 14 residues. In DNA, the CDR3 is TGTGCCAGCAGCTTAGCGGGGGGGAGCGCTGAAGCTTTCTTT. Its protein product is CASSLAGGSAEAFF.

The V gene is TRBV29-1, the J gene TRBJ1-1; TRBD1 might be the D (6 bases). The ends were cut back, 6 bases at V and 2 bases at J, with 10 bases in the middle. This CDR3 spans 12 amino acids. Looked up from germline, CDR1 is SQVTM and CDR2 is ANQGSEA. The CDR3 sequence: CSVGGANTEAFF. DNA for the CDR3: TGCAGCGTCGGGGGGGCAAACACTGAAGCTTTCTTT.

Worth noting for this clone: A junction boundary mismatches the germline segment, possibly from a read error. V gene TRBV7-9 combines with J gene TRBJ1-2; D is unresolved. The CDR3 has 16 residues. Per germline, CDR1 SEHNR and CDR2 FQNEAQ (reference sequence). CDR3 DNA: TGTTCCAGCAGACTTCCCTCGCCTAGGGAGGGCTATGGCTACACCTTC. Its protein is CSSRLPSPREGYGYTF.

The V gene is TRBV29-1, the J gene TRBJ1-1, with D maybe TRBD1 (6 bases). The CDR3 contains 14 residues. CDR1 is SQVTM, CDR2 ANQGSEA, per germline. Trimming took 7 bases from V and 1 from J, leaving 16 bases between them. CDR3 region: CSAYTGTPNTEAFF. CDR3 sequence (DNA): TGCAGCGCTTACACCGGGACACCGAACACTGAAGCTTTCTTT.

The chain carries TRBV19 and TRBJ2-5, with no clear D. With 2 bases removed from V and 4 bases from J, the gap between germline ends came to 8 bases. This CDR3 is 13 amino acids long. Germline CDR1 LNHDA, CDR2 SQIVND (reference sequence). CDR3 sequence: CASSISTGETQYF. CDR3 DNA: TGTGCCAGTAGTATATCCACGGGAGAGACCCAGTACTTC.

The chain uses TRBV4-3 and TRBJ2-7; D is perhaps TRBD1 (6 bases). The V gene's germline CDR1 is LGHNA and CDR2 YSLEER. The CDR3 runs to 19 residues. V was clipped by 2 bases and J by 5 bases, with 28 bases between them. The CDR3 is CASSQYSPGQSPPSHEQYF. CDR3 DNA: TGCGCCAGCAGCCAATACTCTCCCGGACAGAGCCCCCCGAGCCACGAGCAGTACTTC.

J is TRBJ1-1 and V is TRBV6-5; 11 nucleotides match TRBD1. V trimming: 6 bases; J trimming: 4 bases; junction bases outside the gene matches: 4. Germline V gives CDR1 MNHEY, CDR2 SVGAGI. This CDR3 has 14 residues. The CDR3 here is CASRSGQGGTEAFF. CDR3 DNA sequence: TGTGCCAGCAGATCGGGACAGGGGGGCACTGAAGCTTTCTTT.

The gene calls are TRBV7-9 and TRBJ1-1; a weak D match, TRBD1 (5 bases). CDR3 length: 16 residues. V lost 5 bases to trimming and J lost 1 base, with 17 bases between them. CDR1 is SEHNR, CDR2 FQNEAQ, per germline (reference sequence). The CDR3 reads CASSPPDRIQNTEAFF. In DNA form, the CDR3 reads TGTGCCAGCAGCCCCCCTGACAGAATCCAGAACACTGAAGCTTTCTTT.

The chain carries TRBV18 and TRBJ2-6, with no clear D. V gave up 3 bases and J gave up 0 bases, with 12 bases separating them. The length of the CDR3 is 17 residues. From germline, CDR1 is KGHSH and CDR2 LQKENI. Here the CDR3 DNA reads TGTGCCAGCTCACCCACCACCGACTCCTCTGGGGCCAACGTCCTGACTTTC. Translation: CASSPTTDSSGANVLTF.

The chain uses TRBV13 and TRBJ1-5; 7 bases are shared with TRBD1. Germline CDR1 reads PRHDT; CDR2 reads FYEKMQ (reference sequence). V lost 5 bases to trimming and J lost 5 bases; unmatched junction nucleotides: 6. The CDR3 contains 14 residues. DNA of the CDR3: TGTGCCAGCAGCCAACAGGGGTCCGATCAGCCCCAGCATTTT. Translation: CASSQQGSDQPQHF.

V and J are TRBV28 and TRBJ2-7; 8 bases line up with TRBD2. Unmatched junction bases numbered 7, after V lost 2 bases and J lost 10 bases. Germline loops: CDR1 MDHEN, CDR2 SYDVKM. The CDR3 extends over 13 amino acids. The CDR3 bases are TGTGCCAGCAGTTTAGACGGGAGGGGGATTCAGTACTTC. Translation gives CASSLDGRGIQYF.

This chain connects TRBV19 to TRBJ2-1, with 12 bases identical to TRBD2. Germline V gives CDR1 LNHDA, CDR2 SQIVND (reference sequence). CDR3 length equals 18 residues. Unmatched junction bases numbered 17, after V lost 7 bases and J lost 7 bases. CDR3 region: CASTATGLAGGPNNEQFF. The CDR3, as DNA: TGTGCCAGTACCGCGACCGGGCTAGCGGGGGGGCCTAATAATGAGCAGTTCTTC.

This clone was observed a few times. The chain is built from TRBV29-1 and TRBJ1-1; 7 bases line up with TRBD1. Germline V CDR1 and CDR2: SQVTM, ANQGSEA. This CDR3 has 11 residues. Unmatched junction bases numbered 4, after V lost 7 bases and J lost 5 bases. CDR3 in DNA: TGCAGCGCCGCGACAGGGACTGAAGCTTTCTTT. The encoded protein is CSAATGTEAFF.

The chain carries TRBV14 and TRBJ1-4; 9 bases fit TRBD1. The CDR3 is 14 amino acids. V lost 3 bases, J lost 8 bases, and 4 bases stayed unmatched. Germline V gives CDR1 SGHDN, CDR2 FVKESK. CDR3 in DNA: TGTGCCAGCAGCCAGACAGGGGGAAACGAAAAACTGTTTTTT. Translated: CASSQTGGNEKLFF.

The CDR3 bases are TGCGCCAGCAGCCCAAGGGACAGCTACGAGCAGTACTTC. Residues: CASSPRDSYEQYF. The rearrangement uses TRBV5-1 and TRBJ2-7; TRBD1 matches 7 bases. V trimming: 4 bases; J trimming: 3 bases; junction bases outside the gene matches: 4. Looked up from germline, CDR1 is SGHRS and CDR2 is YFSETQ. The CDR3 contains 13 residues. Using reference TRBV5-1 and TRBJ2-7 for the parts outside the CDR3, the full variable domain is KAGVTQTPRYLIKTRGQQVTLSCSPISGHRSVSWYQQTPGQGLQFLFEYFSETQRNKGNFPGRFSGRQFSNSRSEMNVSTLELGDSALYLCASSPRDSYEQYFGPGTRLTVT.

The gene calls are TRBV5-8 and TRBJ2-7; D remains unclear. The CDR3 runs to 11 residues. Trimming left V 0 bases short and J 8 bases short, with 6 bases between. CDR1 is SGHTS and CDR2 is YDEGEE in the germline V gene. CDR3 in amino acids: CASSLAPKQYF. DNA for the CDR3: TGTGCCAGCAGCTTGGCCCCTAAGCAGTACTTC.

In regard to this clone: The CDR3 ends on some other residue instead of the conserved phenylalanine or tryptophan, so this is likely a read error. No DNA is shown, since the ends of the CDR3 on it are uncertain; the CDR3 is the one TCRdb lists. The chain couples TRBV5-1 to TRBJ2-7; the table's D call of TRBD2 was not tested on the DNA. The V gene's germline CDR1 is SGHRS and CDR2 YFSETQ. The CDR3 length is 11 residues, termini included. CDR3: CASSMNAGTSR.

The chain employs TRBV2 and TRBJ1-2, with D hard to call. The germline V gene encodes CDR1 SNHLY and CDR2 FYNNEI. The V and J ends lost 3 bases and 8 bases respectively, with 13 bases between them. The CDR3 totals 13 residues. The CDR3 reads CASSDDNLGGYTF. Written as DNA, the CDR3 is TGTGCCAGCAGTGATGACAACCTCGGAGGCTACACCTTC. The full variable domain, with the rest looked up from reference TRBV2 and TRBJ1-2, is EPEVTQTPSHQVTQMGQEVILRCVPISNHLYFYWYRQILGQKVEFLVSFYNNEISEKSEIFDDQFSVERPDGSNFTLKIRSTKLEDSAMYFCASSDDNLGGYTFGSGTRLTVV.

The V call is TRBV6-1, the J call TRBJ2-5, with D uncertain. Germline lookup yields CDR1 MNHNS and CDR2 SASEGT. The CDR3 contains 12 residues. V lost 6 bases to trimming and J lost 4 bases, with 9 bases between them. The CDR3 loop reads CASSSRGETQYF. The CDR3 DNA is TGTGCCAGCAGCTCCAGAGGAGAGACCCAGTACTTC.

J is TRBJ2-1 and V is TRBV5-6; 8 bases are shared with TRBD1. The CDR3 contains 16 residues. Germline values: CDR1 SGHDT, CDR2 YYEEEE. J was trimmed by 2 bases and V by 2 bases; bases with no gene match: 6. The CDR3 DNA is TGTGCCAGCAGCTTACCGCGACAGGGGCCCTACAATGAGCAGTTCTTC. It codes for CASSLPRQGPYNEQFF.

This clone was recorded only once. V and J are TRBV6-1 and TRBJ2-5; 9 bases fit TRBD2. Trimming cost V 4 bases and J 4 bases; bases outside gene matches: 7. The CDR3 runs 15 residues. In germline, CDR1 is MNHNS, CDR2 SASEGT. As DNA, the CDR3 is TGTGCCAGCAGTGTGACAGCGGGAGGTGGAGAGACCCAGTACTTC. Residues: CASSVTAGGGETQYF.

The chain has TRBV4-3 and TRBJ1-3, with D hard to call. The V end was cut by 8 bases, the J end by 0 bases, with 14 bases between. The CDR3 totals 15 residues. Germline CDR1 is LGHNA and CDR2 is YSLEER. CDR3 loop: CASCPAAGSGNTIYF. CDR3 in DNA: TGCGCCAGCTGCCCGGCCGCGGGCTCTGGAAACACCATATATTTT.

The V and J genes are TRBV21-1 and TRBJ2-7; the table names TRBD1, a call not compared with the DNA. TRBV21-1 is a documented pseudogene. The CDR3 has 14 amino acids. The CDR3 region is CASSKDRSLYEQYF. The DNA of the CDR3 is TGTGCCAGCAGCAAGGACAGGAGTCTCTACGAGCAGTACTTC.

This clone was recorded a few times. The chain combines TRBV5-4 with TRBJ2-1; TRBD2 agrees at 8 bases. With V trimmed by 3 bases and J by 7 bases, 6 bases remained unmatched. Germline V gives CDR1 SGHNT, CDR2 YYREEE (reference sequence). CDR3 length equals 14 residues. Here the CDR3 reads CASSSPGGANEQFF. In DNA, the CDR3 is TGTGCCAGCAGCTCTCCCGGGGGGGCTAATGAGCAGTTCTTC.

The rearrangement links TRBV19 to TRBJ2-3, with 8 bases that match TRBD2. The V gene end was trimmed by 3 bases and the J gene end by 4 bases; junction bases not matched to a gene: 3. Germline V gene lookup returns CDR1 LNHDA and CDR2 SQIVND (reference sequence). CDR3 length: 14 amino acids. The chain's CDR3 is CASSIPGRADTQYF. The CDR3 region has the DNA TGTGCCAGTAGTATTCCCGGGAGGGCAGATACGCAGTATTTT.

The CDR3 coding sequence is TGTGCCAGCAGCTGGACGGACTCGAACACCGGGGAGCTGTTTTTT. This sequence encodes CASSWTDSNTGELFF. V gene TRBV5-5 combines with J gene TRBJ2-2, with TRBD2 as a possible D gene (5 bases). The CDR3 consists of 15 residues. Trimming shortened V by 3 bases and J by 0 bases, and 9 bases separated the two germline ends. Germline V gene data show CDR1 as SGHKS and CDR2 as YYEKEE (reference sequence).

The chain links TRBV10-2 to TRBJ2-3; 7 bases line up with TRBD2. CDR1 and CDR2 (germline): WSHSY, SAAADI. The length of the CDR3 is 14 residues. Unmatched junction bases numbered 14, after V lost 6 bases and J lost 11 bases. CDR3 coding DNA: TGCGCCAGCAGGGGCGTTGGGGGGGGTCTTGGGCAGTATTTT. It specifies CASRGVGGGLGQYF.

The chain joins TRBV27 to TRBJ1-2, with 10 bases fitting TRBD1. The CDR3 loop spans 14 amino acids. V lost 6 bases to trimming and J lost 5 bases; unmatched junction nucleotides: 6. Germline V gives CDR1 MNHEY, CDR2 SMNVEV (reference sequence). The CDR3 DNA sequence: TGTGCCAGCAGCTCCGGGACAGGGGAATATGGCTACACCTTC. Protein product: CASSSGTGEYGYTF.

The chain combines TRBV27 with TRBJ2-7; 9 bases line up with TRBD1. With 4 bases clipped from V and 4 bases from J, the junction kept 5 bases outside the gene matches. CDR1 MNHEY and CDR2 SMNVEV come from the germline V gene (reference sequence). The CDR3 loop spans 14 amino acids. In nucleotides, the CDR3 is TGTGCCAGCAGTTATCGGGACAGGGCATACGAGCAGTACTTC. Its translation is CASSYRDRAYEQYF.

This clone was seen once. The chain couples TRBV7-8 to TRBJ1-6; 9 positions match TRBD1. Germline V CDR1 and CDR2: SGHVS, FQNEAQ. This CDR3 has 14 residues. Trimming took 5 bases from V and 8 from J; bases not matched to a gene: 4. CDR3 nucleotides: TGTGCCAGCAGCATACAGGGGGCGTATTCACCCCTCCACTTT. It encodes CASSIQGAYSPLHF.